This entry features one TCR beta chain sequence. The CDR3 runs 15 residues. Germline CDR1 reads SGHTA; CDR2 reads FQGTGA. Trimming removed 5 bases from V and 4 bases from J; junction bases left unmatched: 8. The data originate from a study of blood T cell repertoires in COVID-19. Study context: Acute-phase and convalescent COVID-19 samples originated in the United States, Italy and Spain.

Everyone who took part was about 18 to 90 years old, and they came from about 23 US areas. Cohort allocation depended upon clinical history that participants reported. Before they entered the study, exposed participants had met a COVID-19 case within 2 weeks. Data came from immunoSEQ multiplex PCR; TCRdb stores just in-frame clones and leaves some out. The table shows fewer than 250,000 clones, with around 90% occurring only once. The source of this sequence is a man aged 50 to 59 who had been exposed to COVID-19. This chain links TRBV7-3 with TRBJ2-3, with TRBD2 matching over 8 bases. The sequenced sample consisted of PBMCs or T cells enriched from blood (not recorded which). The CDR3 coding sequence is TGTGCCAGCAGCCGACTAGCGACGACCCCAGATACGCAGTATTTT. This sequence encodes CASSRLATTPDTQYF.